This TCR beta chain was sequenced in a study of cytomegalovirus exposure and HLA in healthy donors. PCR involved 60 Vbeta and 13 Jbeta primers. Profiling relied on immunoSEQ multiplex PCR, and the TCRdb table lists in-frame clones only, not all of them. The profile covers about 130,000 clones, with about four fifths appearing a single time and about 4% taken by the ten largest. Germline assignment: CDR1 SGHRS and CDR2 YFSETQ. The V segment lost 1 base and the J segment 3 bases; nucleotides outside the gene matches: 5. The CDR3 contains 16 residues. Material: PBMCs. The source is a woman aged 40 to 49 in good health and CMV-seronegative. The rearrangement links TRBV5-1 to TRBJ1-3; 9 nucleotides match TRBD1. CDR3 loop: CASSLTGTGYGNTIYF. Here the CDR3 DNA reads TGCGCCAGCAGCTTGACAGGGACAGGGTATGGAAACACCATATATTTT.